This T cell receptor beta chain was sequenced for a study of T cells in Graves' hyperthyroidism and ophthalmopathy. Exclusion criteria comprised uncontrolled infection, other autoimmune disease, pregnancy or lactation. Diagnosis rested on symptoms, serum thyroxine and TRAb, thyroid ultrasound, and orbital computed tomography. This clonotype was counted a few times. Germline V lookup: CDR1 LGHDT, CDR2 YNNKEL (reference sequence). The CDR3 is 15 amino acids. The ends were cut back, 2 bases at V and 4 bases at J, with 12 bases in the middle. Researchers amplified the TCR beta CDR3 regions from RNA transcripts. Carried out on the TCR CDR3, a first-round RT-PCR used the HTBI primer set. TCRdb used MiXCR to reprocess the multiplex PCR reads, holding one entry per CDR3 protein. Here the sample spans about half a million distinct CDR3 sequences, roughly 23% being singletons.

The sequenced sample was blood. The receptor's source is an older woman with Graves' ophthalmopathy. The V gene is TRBV3-1, the J gene TRBJ2-1; no definite D call. In nucleotides, the CDR3 is TGTGCCAGCAGCCAAACCAGCGCACTTTACAATGAGCAGTTCTTC. Protein: CASSQTSALYNEQFF.